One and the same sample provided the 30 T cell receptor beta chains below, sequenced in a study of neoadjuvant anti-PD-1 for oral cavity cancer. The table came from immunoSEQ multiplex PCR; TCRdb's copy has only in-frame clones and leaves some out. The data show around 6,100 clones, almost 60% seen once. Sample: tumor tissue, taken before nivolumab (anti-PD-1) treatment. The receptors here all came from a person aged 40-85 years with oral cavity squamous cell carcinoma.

CDR3 amino acids: CASSAGGLWNEQFF. For the CDR3, the DNA is TGCGCCAGCAGCGCGGGGGGTCTCTGGAATGAGCAGTTCTTC. The J gene is TRBJ2-1, the V gene TRBV5-1; 8 bases line up with TRBD2. CDR1 is SGHRS and CDR2 is YFSETQ in the germline V gene. The CDR3 covers 14 residues. V shed 4 bases, J shed 7 bases, and the junction held 7 bases outside the gene matches.

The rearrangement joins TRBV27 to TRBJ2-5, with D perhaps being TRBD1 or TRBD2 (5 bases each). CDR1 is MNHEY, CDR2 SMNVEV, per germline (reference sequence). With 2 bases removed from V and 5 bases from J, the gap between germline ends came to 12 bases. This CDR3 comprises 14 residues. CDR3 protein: CASSLGGGSETQYF. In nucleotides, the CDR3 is TGTGCCAGCAGTTTAGGGGGTGGGAGCGAGACCCAGTACTTC.

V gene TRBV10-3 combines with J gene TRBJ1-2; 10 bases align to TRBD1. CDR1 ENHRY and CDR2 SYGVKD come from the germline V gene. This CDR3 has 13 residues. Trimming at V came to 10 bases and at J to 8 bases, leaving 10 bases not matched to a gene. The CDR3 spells CASSGTGAGGYTF. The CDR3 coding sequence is TGTGCCAGCTCCGGGACAGGGGCGGGAGGCTACACCTTC.

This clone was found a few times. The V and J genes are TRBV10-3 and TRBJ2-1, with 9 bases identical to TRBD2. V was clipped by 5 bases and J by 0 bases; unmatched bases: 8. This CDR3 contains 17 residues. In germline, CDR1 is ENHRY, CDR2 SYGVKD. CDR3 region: CAISSGSGRVSYNEQFF. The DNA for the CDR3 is TGTGCCATCAGTAGTGGTAGCGGGAGAGTCTCCTACAATGAGCAGTTCTTC.

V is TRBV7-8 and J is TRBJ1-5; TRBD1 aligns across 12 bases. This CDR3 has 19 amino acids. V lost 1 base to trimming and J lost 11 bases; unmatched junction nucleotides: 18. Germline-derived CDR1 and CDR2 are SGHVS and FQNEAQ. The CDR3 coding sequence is TGTGCCAGCAGCTTAGGATTATTTGGGACAGGGGGCGGATTCTGGGCCCAGCATTTT. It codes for CASSLGLFGTGGGFWAQHF.

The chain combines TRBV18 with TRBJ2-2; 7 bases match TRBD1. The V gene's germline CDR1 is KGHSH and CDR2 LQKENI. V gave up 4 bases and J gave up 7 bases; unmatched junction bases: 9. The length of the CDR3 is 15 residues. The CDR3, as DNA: TGTGCCAGCTCACTACACAGGGGAGACGGCGGGGAGCTGTTTTTT. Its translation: CASSLHRGDGGELFF.

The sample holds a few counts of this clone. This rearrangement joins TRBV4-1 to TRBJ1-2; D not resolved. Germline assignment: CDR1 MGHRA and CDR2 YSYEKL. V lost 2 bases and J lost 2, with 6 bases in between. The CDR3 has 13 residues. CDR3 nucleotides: TGCGCCAGCAGCCAAACCCGAAACTATGGCTACACCTTC. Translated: CASSQTRNYGYTF.

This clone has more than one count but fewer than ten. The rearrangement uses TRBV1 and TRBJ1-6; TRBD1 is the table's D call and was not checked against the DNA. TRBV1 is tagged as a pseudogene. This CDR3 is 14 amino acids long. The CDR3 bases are TGCACCAGCAGCCAAGTCCATGCAGTTTCACCCCTCCACTTT. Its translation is CTSSQVHAVSPLHF.

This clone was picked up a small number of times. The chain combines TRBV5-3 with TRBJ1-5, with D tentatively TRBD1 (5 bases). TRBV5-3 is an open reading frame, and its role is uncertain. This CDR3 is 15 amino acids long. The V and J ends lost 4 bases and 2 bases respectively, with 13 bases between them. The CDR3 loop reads CARSLGRGRNQPQHF. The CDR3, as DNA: TGTGCCAGAAGCCTGGGGAGGGGACGCAATCAGCCCCAGCATTTT.

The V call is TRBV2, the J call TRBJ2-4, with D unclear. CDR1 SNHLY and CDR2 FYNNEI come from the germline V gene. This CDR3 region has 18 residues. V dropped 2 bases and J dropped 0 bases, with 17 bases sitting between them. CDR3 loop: CASSESGAQDLAKNIQYF. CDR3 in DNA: TGTGCCAGCAGTGAATCGGGTGCCCAAGATCTAGCCAAAAACATTCAGTACTTC.

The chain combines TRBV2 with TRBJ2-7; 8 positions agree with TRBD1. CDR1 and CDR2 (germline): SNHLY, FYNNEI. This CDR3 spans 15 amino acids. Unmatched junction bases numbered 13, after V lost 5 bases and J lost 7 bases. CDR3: CASSQQGETSGEQYF. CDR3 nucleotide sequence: TGTGCCAGCAGTCAACAGGGGGAGACTTCGGGAGAGCAGTACTTC.

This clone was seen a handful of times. The CDR3 here is CASSEGGDVSSGYTF. The CDR3 region has the DNA TGTGCCAGCAGTGAAGGGGGGGACGTCTCCTCTGGCTACACCTTC. The genes are TRBV6-1 and TRBJ1-2, with TRBD1 as a possible D gene (5 bases). The V gene lost 1 base and the J gene lost 7 bases, with 16 bases spanning the gap. Per the germline V gene, CDR1 is MNHNS and CDR2 is SASEGT. The CDR3 spans 15 residues.

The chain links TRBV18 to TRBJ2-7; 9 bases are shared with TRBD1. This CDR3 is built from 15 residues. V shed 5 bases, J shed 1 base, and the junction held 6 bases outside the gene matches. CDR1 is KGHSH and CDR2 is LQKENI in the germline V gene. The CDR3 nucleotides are TGTGCCAGCTCAAACACAGGGGGCCAATCCTACGAGCAGTACTTC. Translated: CASSNTGGQSYEQYF.

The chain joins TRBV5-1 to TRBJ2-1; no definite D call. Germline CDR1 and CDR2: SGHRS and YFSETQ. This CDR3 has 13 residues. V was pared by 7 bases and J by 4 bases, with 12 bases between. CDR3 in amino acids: CASQRDLYNEQFF. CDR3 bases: TGCGCCAGCCAGCGTGACCTATACAATGAGCAGTTCTTC.

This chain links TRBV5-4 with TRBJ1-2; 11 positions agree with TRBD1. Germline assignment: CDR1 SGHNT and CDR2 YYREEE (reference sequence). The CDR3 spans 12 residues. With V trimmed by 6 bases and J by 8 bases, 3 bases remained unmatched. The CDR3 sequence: CASTGDRGGYTF. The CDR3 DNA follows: TGTGCCAGCACCGGGGACAGGGGGGGCTACACCTTC.

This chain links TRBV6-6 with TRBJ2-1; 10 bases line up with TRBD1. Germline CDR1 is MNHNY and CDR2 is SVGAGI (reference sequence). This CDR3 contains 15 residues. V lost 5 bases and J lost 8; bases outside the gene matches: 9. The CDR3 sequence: CASSQPGQGRHEQFF. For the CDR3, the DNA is TGTGCCAGCAGTCAGCCGGGACAGGGGCGCCATGAGCAGTTCTTC.

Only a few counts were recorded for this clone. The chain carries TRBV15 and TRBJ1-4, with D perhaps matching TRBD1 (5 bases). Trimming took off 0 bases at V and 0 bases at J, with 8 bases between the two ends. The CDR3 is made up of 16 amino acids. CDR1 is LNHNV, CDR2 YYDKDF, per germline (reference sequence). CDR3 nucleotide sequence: TGTGCCACCAGCAGAGATTGGACATCAACTAATGAAAAACTGTTTTTT. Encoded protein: CATSRDWTSTNEKLFF.

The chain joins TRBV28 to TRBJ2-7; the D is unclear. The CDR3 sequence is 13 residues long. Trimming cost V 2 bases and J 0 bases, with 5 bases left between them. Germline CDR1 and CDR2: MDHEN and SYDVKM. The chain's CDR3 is CASSLGHSYEQYF. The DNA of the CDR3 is TGTGCCAGCAGTTTAGGGCACTCCTACGAGCAGTACTTC.

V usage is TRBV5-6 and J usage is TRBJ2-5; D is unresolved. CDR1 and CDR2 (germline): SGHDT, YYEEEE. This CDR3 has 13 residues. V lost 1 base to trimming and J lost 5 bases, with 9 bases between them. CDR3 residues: CASSLLLGETQYF. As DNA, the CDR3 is TGTGCCAGCAGCTTGTTGCTGGGGGAGACCCAGTACTTC.

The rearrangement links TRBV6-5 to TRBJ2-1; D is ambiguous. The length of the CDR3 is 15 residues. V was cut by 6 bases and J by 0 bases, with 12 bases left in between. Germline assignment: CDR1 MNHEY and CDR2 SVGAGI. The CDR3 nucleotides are TGTGCCAGCAGGTTGACGTTTTTCTCCTACAATGAGCAGTTCTTC. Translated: CASRLTFFSYNEQFF.

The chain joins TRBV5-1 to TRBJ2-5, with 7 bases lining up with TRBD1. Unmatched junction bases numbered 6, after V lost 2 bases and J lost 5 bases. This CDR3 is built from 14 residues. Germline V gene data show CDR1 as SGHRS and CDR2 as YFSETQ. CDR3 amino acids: CASSLQGIGETQYF. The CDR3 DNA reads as TGCGCCAGCAGCTTACAGGGGATAGGGGAGACCCAGTACTTC. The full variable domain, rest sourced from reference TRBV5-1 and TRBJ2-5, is KAGVTQTPRYLIKTRGQQVTLSCSPISGHRSVSWYQQTPGQGLQFLFEYFSETQRNKGNFPGRFSGRQFSNSRSEMNVSTLELGDSALYLCASSLQGIGETQYFGPGTRLLVL.

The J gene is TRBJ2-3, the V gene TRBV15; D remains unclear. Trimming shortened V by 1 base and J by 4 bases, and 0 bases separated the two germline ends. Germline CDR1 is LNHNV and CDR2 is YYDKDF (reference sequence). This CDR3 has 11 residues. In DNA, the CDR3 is TGTGCCACCAGCAGAGCAGATACGCAGTATTTT. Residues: CATSRADTQYF.

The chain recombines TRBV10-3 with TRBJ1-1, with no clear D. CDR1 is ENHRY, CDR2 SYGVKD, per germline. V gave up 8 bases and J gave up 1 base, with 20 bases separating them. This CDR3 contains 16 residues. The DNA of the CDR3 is TGTGCCATCTCCATTATCCCCATGTTTGGGAACACTGAAGCTTTCTTT. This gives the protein CAISIIPMFGNTEAFF.

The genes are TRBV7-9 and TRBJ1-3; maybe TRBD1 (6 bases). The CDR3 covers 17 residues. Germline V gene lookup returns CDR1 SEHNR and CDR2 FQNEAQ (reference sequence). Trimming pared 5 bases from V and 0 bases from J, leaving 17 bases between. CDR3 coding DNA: TGTGCCAGCAGCCCCTCAGGGGCGCGTTCCTCTGGAAACACCATATATTTT. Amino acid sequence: CASSPSGARSSGNTIYF.

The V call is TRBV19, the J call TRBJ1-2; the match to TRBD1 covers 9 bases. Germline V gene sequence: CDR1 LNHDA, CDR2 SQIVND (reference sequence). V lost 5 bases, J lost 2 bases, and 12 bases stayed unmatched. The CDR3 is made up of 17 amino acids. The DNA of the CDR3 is TGTGCCAGTAGTCCAGCGGGATACAGGGGGCGCAACTATGGCTACACCTTC. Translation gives CASSPAGYRGRNYGYTF.

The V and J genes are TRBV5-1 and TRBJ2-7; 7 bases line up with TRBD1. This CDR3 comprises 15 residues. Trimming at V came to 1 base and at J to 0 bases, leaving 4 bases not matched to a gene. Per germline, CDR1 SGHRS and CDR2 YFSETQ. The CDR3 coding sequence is TGCGCCAGCAGCTTGACGGGACAGTCCTCCTACGAGCAGTACTTC. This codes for CASSLTGQSSYEQYF.

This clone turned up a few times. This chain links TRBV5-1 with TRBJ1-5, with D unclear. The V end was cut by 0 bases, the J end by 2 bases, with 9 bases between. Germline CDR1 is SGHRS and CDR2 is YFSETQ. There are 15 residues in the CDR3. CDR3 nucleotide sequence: TGCGCCAGCAGCTTGGCGGGAGTTGGCAATCAGCCCCAGCATTTT. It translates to CASSLAGVGNQPQHF. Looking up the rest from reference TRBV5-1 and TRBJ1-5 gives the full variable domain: KAGVTQTPRYLIKTRGQQVTLSCSPISGHRSVSWYQQTPGQGLQFLFEYFSETQRNKGNFPGRFSGRQFSNSRSEMNVSTLELGDSALYLCASSLAGVGNQPQHFGDGTRLSIL.

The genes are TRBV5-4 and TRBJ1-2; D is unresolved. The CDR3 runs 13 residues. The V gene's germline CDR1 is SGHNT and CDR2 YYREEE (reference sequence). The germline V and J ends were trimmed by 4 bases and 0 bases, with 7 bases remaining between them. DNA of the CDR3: TGTGCCAGCAGCCTACCTTCTAACTATGGCTACACCTTC. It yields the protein CASSLPSNYGYTF.

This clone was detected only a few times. As DNA, the CDR3 is TGCGCCAGCAGCTTGGGGGGGAGCTCTGGAAACACCATATATTTT. Protein: CASSLGGSSGNTIYF. The chain couples TRBV5-1 to TRBJ1-3, with a tentative D call TRBD1 (5 bases). The germline V gene encodes CDR1 SGHRS and CDR2 YFSETQ. The CDR3 contains 15 residues. Between the trimmed V and J ends, which lost 0 bases and 0 bases, there was a span of 7 bases.

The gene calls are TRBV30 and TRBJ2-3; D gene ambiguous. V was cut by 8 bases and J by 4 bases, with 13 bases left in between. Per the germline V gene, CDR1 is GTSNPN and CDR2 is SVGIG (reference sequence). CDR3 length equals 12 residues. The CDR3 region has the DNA TGTGCCGGTAGTCGTAGGGCAGATACGCAGTATTTT. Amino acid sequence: CAGSRRADTQYF.